This is a list of T cell receptor beta chains from one sample in a study of cytomegalovirus exposure and HLA in healthy donors. Sequencing was performed with immunoSEQ multiplex PCR; in TCRdb, only in-frame clones are kept and a portion is missing. The table records around 120,000 clones, around 76% of them present only once. The specimen was PBMCs. These receptors were obtained from a man aged 60 to 75 in good health and CMV-seropositive. CDR3s leave out the opening cysteine and the closing phenylalanine or tryptophan.

len,j_gene,v_gene,CDR3aa
14,TRBJ2-7,TRBV5-6,ASSLASGGASYEQY
14,TRBJ1-2,TRBV4-1,ASSQSMDRANYGYT
16,TRBJ2-7,TRBV4-1,ASSQQKSGRASNYEQY
12,TRBJ2-7,TRBV11-3,ASSRGQGYTEQY
13,TRBJ2-6,TRBV5-1,ASSLIVSGANVLT
10,TRBJ1-2,TRBV5-5,ASSLTEYGYT
14,TRBJ2-1,TRBV5-6,ASSLGLQNALHEQF
13,TRBJ2-1,TRBV10-2,ASSERESSYNEQF
14,TRBJ2-2,TRBV10-3,AISERQGSGTGELF
14,TRBJ2-1,TRBV9,ASSVGLAGYPNEQF
12,TRBJ1-4,TRBV6-1,ASSLLGAPEKLF
14,TRBJ1-3,TRBV6-5,ASSYDWVPPGNTIY
10,TRBJ1-1,TRBV19,ASNDGPGKAF
13,TRBJ1-2,TRBV5-5,ASSLGGTSDYGYT
9,TRBJ1-2,TRBV5-8,ASSWGGGLT
12,TRBJ2-7,TRBV2,ASIGGREAYEQY
15,TRBJ2-2,TRBV11-3,ASSTEGQVRGTGELF
13,TRBJ1-2,TRBV5-1,ASSLAGRVDYGYT
13,TRBJ2-1,TRBV4-2,ASSQDWDRVNEQF
13,TRBJ1-2,TRBV4-1,ASSHLTGAIDGYT
11,TRBJ1-2,TRBV6-5,ASRTGPNYGYT
17,TRBJ2-3,TRBV28,ASSLRRTSGRGGTDTQY
14,TRBJ1-3,TRBV11-3,ASSQQGPETGNTIY
13,NA,TRBV6-6,ASTSTGTGIYEQY
13,TRBJ2-7,TRBV7-9,ASSPWTGASYEQY
12,TRBJ2-7,TRBV5-1,ASSSQGLTYEQY
11,TRBJ2-3,TRBV6-1,ASSTSGGNTQY
12,TRBJ1-5,TRBV27,ASSFGVGNQPQH
15,TRBJ1-1,TRBV28,ASSSTGGRLMNTEAF
16,TRBJ1-5,TRBV7-9,ASSAPGTGGSWNQPQH
12,TRBJ1-2,TRBV6-6,ASTPGWGGYGYT
11,TRBJ1-3,TRBV5-1,ASSPQGANTIY
12,TRBJ2-7,TRBV6-5,ASSRSTGPYEQY
12,TRBJ1-4,TRBV5-1,ASSTGHFNEKLF
15,TRBJ2-6,TRBV7-8,ASSWRGSGAGANVLT
12,TRBJ2-5,TRBV10-3,AISESARGETQY
12,TRBJ2-5,TRBV27,ASKTQGWLETQY
12,TRBJ1-1,TRBV10-2,ASSARTENTEAF
14,TRBJ1-5,TRBV7-6,ASSLFPEPSNQPQH
12,TRBJ1-6,TRBV6-1,ASSEQVLNSPLH
15,TRBJ2-3,TRBV5-1,ASSLSPDRSGTDTQY
14,TRBJ2-7,TRBV10-3,AISESVAGGSYEQY
12,TRBJ2-7,TRBV6-1,ASSEVAGSYEQY
12,TRBJ2-7,TRBV30,AWSTGTSGTRRY
12,TRBJ1-5,TRBV28,ASSVRTGVQAQH
13,TRBJ1-4,TRBV2,ASSTIPGLGEKLF